Sequencing of this T cell receptor beta chain was carried out in a study of blood T cell repertoires in COVID-19. Sequencing used immunoSEQ multiplex PCR; TCRdb keeps in-frame clones, though not all of them. This table has about 380,000 clones, about 90% appearing once. From germline, CDR1 is SGHAT and CDR2 FQDESV (reference sequence). This CDR3 comprises 14 residues. Trimming shortened V by 5 bases and J by 4 bases, and 14 bases separated the two germline ends. This sequence originates from a man in his late teens or twenties with active or convalescent COVID-19. V is TRBV11-1 and J is TRBJ1-2, with D possibly TRBD1 on 6 matching bases. The sample was peripheral blood. The CDR3 loop reads CASSLGTSVYGYTF. DNA of the CDR3: TGTGCCAGCAGCCTCGGGACATCTGTCTATGGCTACACCTTC. Using reference TRBV11-1 and TRBJ1-2 for the parts outside the CDR3, the full variable domain is EAEVAQSPRYKITEKSQAVAFWCDPISGHATLYWYRQILGQGPELLVQFQDESVVDDSQLPKDRFSAERLKGVDSTLKIQPAELGDSAMYLCASSLGTSVYGYTFGSGTRLTVV.